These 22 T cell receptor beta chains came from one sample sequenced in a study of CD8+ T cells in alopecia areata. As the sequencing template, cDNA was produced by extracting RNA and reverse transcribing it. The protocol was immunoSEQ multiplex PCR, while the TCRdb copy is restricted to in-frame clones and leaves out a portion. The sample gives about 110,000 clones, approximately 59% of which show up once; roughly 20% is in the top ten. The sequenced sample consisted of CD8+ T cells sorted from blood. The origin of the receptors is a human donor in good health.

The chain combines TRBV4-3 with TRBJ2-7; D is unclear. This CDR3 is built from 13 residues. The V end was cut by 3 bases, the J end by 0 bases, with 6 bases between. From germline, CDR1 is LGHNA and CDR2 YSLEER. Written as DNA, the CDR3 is TGCGCCAGCAGCCAGGGAAGCTCCTACGAGCAGTACTTC. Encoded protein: CASSQGSSYEQYF.

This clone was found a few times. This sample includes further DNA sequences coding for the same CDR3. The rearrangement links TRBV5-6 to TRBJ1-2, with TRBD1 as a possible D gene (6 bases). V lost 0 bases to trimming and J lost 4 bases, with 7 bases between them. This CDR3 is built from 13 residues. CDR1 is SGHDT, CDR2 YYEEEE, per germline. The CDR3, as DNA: TGTGCCAGCAGCTTGGCAGGGGTCTATGGCTACACCTTC. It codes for CASSLAGVYGYTF.

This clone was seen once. The CDR3 reads CASTGLAYEQYF. DNA of the CDR3: TGTGCCAGCACGGGACTCGCCTACGAGCAGTACTTC. The chain combines TRBV2 with TRBJ2-7; D might be TRBD2 (6 bases). Germline V lookup: CDR1 SNHLY, CDR2 FYNNEI. CDR3 length: 12 residues. Trimming shortened V by 7 bases and J by 2 bases, and 9 bases separated the two germline ends.

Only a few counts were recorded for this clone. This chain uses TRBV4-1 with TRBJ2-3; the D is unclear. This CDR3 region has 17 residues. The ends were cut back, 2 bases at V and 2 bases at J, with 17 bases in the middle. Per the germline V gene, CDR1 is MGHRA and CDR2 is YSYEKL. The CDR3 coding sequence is TGCGCCAGCAGCCAACAGTCAACCGTATCACTCACAGATACGCAGTATTTT. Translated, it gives CASSQQSTVSLTDTQYF.

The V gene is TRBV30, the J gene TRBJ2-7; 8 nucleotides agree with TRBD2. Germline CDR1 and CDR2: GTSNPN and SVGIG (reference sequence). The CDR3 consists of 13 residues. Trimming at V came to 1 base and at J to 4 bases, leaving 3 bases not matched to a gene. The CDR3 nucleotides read TGTGCCTGGAGTGCTAGCGGGTTGTACGAGCAGTACTTC. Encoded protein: CAWSASGLYEQYF.

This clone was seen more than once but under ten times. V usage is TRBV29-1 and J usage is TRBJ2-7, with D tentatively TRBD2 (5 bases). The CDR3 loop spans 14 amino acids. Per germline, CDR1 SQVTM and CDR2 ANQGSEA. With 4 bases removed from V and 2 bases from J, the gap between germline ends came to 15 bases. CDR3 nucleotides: TGCAGCGTTGGAGGGATGGAATGGGCCTACGAGCAGTACTTC. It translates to CSVGGMEWAYEQYF.

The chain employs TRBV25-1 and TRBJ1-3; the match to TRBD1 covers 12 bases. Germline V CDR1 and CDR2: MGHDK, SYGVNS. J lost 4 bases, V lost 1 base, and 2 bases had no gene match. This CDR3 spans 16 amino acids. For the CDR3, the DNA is TGTGCCAGCAGTGAATGGGACAGGGGGCGCGGAAACACCATATATTTT. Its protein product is CASSEWDRGRGNTIYF.

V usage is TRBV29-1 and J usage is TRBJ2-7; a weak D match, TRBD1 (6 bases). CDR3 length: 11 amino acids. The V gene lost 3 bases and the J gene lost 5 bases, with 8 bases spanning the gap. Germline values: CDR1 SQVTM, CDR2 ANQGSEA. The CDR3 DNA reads TGCAGCGTTGATACAGGGAACGAGCAGTACTTC. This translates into CSVDTGNEQYF.

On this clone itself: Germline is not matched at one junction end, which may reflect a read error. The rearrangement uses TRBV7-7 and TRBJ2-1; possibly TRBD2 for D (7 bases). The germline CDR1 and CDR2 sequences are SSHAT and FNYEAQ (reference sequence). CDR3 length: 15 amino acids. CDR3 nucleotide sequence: TGTGCTAGCAGCTCGGGTCGGGGGGCGGGCAATGAGCAGTTCTTC. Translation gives CASSSGRGAGNEQFF.

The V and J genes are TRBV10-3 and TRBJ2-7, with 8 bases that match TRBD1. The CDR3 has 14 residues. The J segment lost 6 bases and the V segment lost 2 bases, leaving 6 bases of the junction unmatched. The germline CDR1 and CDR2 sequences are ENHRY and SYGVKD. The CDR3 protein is CAISEEDRVGEQYF. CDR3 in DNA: TGTGCCATCAGTGAGGAGGACAGGGTGGGCGAGCAGTACTTC.

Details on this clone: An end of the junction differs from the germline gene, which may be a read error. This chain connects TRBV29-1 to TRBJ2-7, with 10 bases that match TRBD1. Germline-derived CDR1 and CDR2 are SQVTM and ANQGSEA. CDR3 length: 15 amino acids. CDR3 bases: TGCAGCGTGGAAGGAACGACAGGGGGCACCTACGAGCAGTACTTC. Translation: CSVEGTTGGTYEQYF.

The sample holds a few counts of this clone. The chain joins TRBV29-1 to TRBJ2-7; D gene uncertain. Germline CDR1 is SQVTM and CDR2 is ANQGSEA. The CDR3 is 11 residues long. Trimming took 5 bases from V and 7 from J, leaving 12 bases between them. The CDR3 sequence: CSVRLGREQYF. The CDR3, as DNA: TGCAGCGTTCGGTTAGGGCGTGAGCAGTACTTC.

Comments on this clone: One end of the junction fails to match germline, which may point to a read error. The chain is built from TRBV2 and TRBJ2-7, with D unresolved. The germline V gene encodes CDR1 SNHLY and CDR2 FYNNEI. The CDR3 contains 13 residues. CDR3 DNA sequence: TGTGCCAGCAGTGAAGAGGGAATCTACCAGCAGTACTTC. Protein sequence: CASSEEGIYQQYF.

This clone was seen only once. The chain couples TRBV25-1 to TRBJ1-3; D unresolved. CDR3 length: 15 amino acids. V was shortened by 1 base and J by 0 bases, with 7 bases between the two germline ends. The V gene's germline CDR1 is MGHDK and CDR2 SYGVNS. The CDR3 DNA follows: TGTGCCAGCAGTGAATTGGGCAGCTCTGGAAACACCATATATTTT. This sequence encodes CASSELGSSGNTIYF.

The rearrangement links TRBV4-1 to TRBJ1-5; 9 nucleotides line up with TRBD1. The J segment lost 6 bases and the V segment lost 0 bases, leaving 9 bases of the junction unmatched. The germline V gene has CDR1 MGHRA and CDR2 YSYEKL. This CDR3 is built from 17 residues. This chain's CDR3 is CASSQDGGGQGIQPQHF. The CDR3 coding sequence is TGCGCCAGCAGCCAAGATGGTGGCGGACAGGGGATTCAGCCCCAGCATTTT.

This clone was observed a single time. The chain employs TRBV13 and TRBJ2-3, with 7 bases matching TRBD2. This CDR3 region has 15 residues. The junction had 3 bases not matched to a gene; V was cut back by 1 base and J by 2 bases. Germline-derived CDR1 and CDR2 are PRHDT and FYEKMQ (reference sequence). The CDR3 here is CASSLEAGYTDTQYF. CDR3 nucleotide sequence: TGTGCCAGCAGCTTAGAAGCGGGGTACACAGATACGCAGTATTTT.

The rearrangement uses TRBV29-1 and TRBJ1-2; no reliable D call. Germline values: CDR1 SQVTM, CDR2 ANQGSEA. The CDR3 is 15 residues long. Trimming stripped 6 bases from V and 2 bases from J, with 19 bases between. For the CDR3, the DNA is TGCAGCGTAGATGCAAGGTCCGCGAACAACTATGGCTACACCTTC. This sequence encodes CSVDARSANNYGYTF.

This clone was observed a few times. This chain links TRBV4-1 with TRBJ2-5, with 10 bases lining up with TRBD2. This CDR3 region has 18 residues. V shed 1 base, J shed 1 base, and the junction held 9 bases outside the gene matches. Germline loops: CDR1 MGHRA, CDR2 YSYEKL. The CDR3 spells CASSQVAAGGPPQETQYF. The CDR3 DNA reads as TGCGCCAGCAGCCAAGTGGCAGCGGGGGGGCCGCCCCAAGAGACCCAGTACTTC.

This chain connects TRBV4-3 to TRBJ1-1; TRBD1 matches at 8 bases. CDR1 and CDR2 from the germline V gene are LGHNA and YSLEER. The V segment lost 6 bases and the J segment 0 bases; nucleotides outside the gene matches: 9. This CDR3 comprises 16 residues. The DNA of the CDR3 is TGCGCCAGCAGTTCTGGACAGGGCGGACTGAACACTGAAGCTTTCTTT. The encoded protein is CASSSGQGGLNTEAFF.

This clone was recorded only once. The CDR3 sequence is CASSYREGNTIYF. CDR3 in DNA: TGTGCCAGCAGTTACAGGGAGGGAAACACCATATATTTT. The V call is TRBV27, the J call TRBJ1-3; tentatively, D is TRBD1 (6 bases). The CDR3 spans 13 residues. V dropped 4 bases and J dropped 4 bases, with 8 bases sitting between them. Germline-derived CDR1 and CDR2 are MNHEY and SMNVEV (reference sequence).

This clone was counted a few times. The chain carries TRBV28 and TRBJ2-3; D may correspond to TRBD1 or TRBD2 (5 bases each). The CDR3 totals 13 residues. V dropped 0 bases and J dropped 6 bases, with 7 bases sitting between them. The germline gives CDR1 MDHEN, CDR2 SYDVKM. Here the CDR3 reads CASSLWWGDTQYF. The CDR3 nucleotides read TGTGCCAGCAGTTTATGGTGGGGGGATACGCAGTATTTT.

For the CDR3, the DNA is TGTGCCAGCAGTAGACTAGCGGGGGTCATAGAGACCCAGTACTTC. Translating gives CASSRLAGVIETQYF. The gene calls are TRBV28 and TRBJ2-5; 12 bases line up with TRBD2. Germline values: CDR1 MDHEN, CDR2 SYDVKM. V lost 5 bases, J lost 4 bases, and 5 bases stayed unmatched. CDR3 length equals 15 residues.